Below, 10 T cell receptor beta chains from the same sample are listed, as sequenced in a study of cytomegalovirus exposure and HLA in healthy donors. The PCR had 60 Vbeta and 13 Jbeta primers. Here immunoSEQ multiplex PCR was the method, and the copy in TCRdb shows in-frame clones only, minus some. The data show 150,000 to 200,000 clones, with around four fifths seen just once and roughly 4.5% held by the top ten. Sequencing input: PBMCs. Receptor source: a man aged 50-60 years in good health and CMV-seropositive.

The chain uses TRBV4-2 and TRBJ2-6; TRBD2 aligns across 7 bases. CDR1 is LGHNA and CDR2 is YNFKEQ in the germline V gene. The junction had 18 bases not matched to a gene; V was cut back by 7 bases and J by 0 bases. The CDR3 runs to 20 residues. The CDR3 DNA sequence: TGTGCCAGCATGGGTGATGAAAGACTAGCCCTTTTCTCTGGGGCCAACGTCCTGACTTTC. Its protein is CASMGDERLALFSGANVLTF.

The gene calls are TRBV28 and TRBJ2-1; possibly TRBD1 for D (5 bases). CDR1 is MDHEN, CDR2 SYDVKM, per germline. The germline V and J ends were trimmed by 6 bases and 0 bases, with 6 bases remaining between them. This CDR3 has 13 amino acids. The CDR3: CASRQGSYNEQFF. CDR3 bases: TGTGCCAGCAGGCAGGGCTCCTACAATGAGCAGTTCTTC.

The chain uses TRBV5-6 and TRBJ2-7, with D maybe TRBD1 (5 bases). This CDR3 spans 14 amino acids. Germline lookup yields CDR1 SGHDT and CDR2 YYEEEE. Trimming took 4 bases from V and 2 from J, leaving 13 bases between them. The CDR3 bases are TGTGCCAGCAGCCCGGACATCACCACCTACGAGCAGTACTTC. It specifies CASSPDITTYEQYF.

This clone was recorded once. This chain links TRBV30 with TRBJ1-6; TRBD1 aligns across 10 bases. Germline assignment: CDR1 GTSNPN and CDR2 SVGIG (reference sequence). The trim removed 0 bases at V and 0 bases at J, leaving 8 bases unmatched. The CDR3 spans 19 residues. CDR3 sequence (DNA): TGTGCCTGGAGTGTATTTGGACAGGGGGGCGTCTCCTATAATTCACCCCTCCACTTT. Translation: CAWSVFGQGGVSYNSPLHF.

The V and J genes are TRBV28 and TRBJ2-2; 7 positions match TRBD1. The V and J ends lost 5 bases and 3 bases, in that order; junction bases with no gene match: 6. The CDR3 sequence is 15 residues long. Germline V CDR1 and CDR2: MDHEN, SYDVKM. CDR3 coding DNA: TGTGCCAGCAGTCCCGGGACAGAATACACCGGGGAGCTGTTTTTT. It codes for CASSPGTEYTGELFF.

This sequence joins TRBV5-6 and TRBJ2-7; 9 positions agree with TRBD2. Germline V lookup: CDR1 SGHDT, CDR2 YYEEEE. The CDR3 runs 14 residues. The trim removed 2 bases at V and 2 bases at J, leaving 2 bases unmatched. The CDR3 reads CASSFERGAYEQYF. CDR3 DNA: TGTGCCAGCAGCTTTGAGCGGGGGGCCTACGAGCAGTACTTC.

Worth noting for this clone: Because the CDR3's place on the DNA is in doubt, the DNA is left out and the CDR3 is given as listed by TCRdb. V usage is TRBV19 and J usage is TRBJ2-5; the table's TRBD1 call for D was not verified on the DNA. 17 amino acids form the CDR3, both terminal residues included. Germline V gene lookup returns CDR1 LNHDA and CDR2 SQIVND (reference sequence). The CDR3 is CASSISGPGQGAYEQYF.

J is TRBJ2-6 and V is TRBV11-3; TRBD1 aligns across 11 bases. CDR3 size: 17 residues. V dropped 3 bases and J dropped 0; count of bases not matched to a gene: 1. Germline CDR1 reads SGHNT; CDR2 reads YENEEA. This chain's CDR3 is CASSFGTGGSGANVLTF. The CDR3 nucleotides are TGTGCCAGCAGCTTCGGGACAGGGGGCTCTGGGGCCAACGTCCTGACTTTC.

The J gene is TRBJ2-5, the V gene TRBV27; TRBD2 matches at 9 bases. Matching the DNA end better, TRBJ2-7 makes the J call doubtful. In germline, CDR1 is MNHEY, CDR2 SMNVEV (reference sequence). CDR3 size: 14 residues. The CDR3 sequence is CASRPSGVGNEQYF. For the CDR3, the DNA is TGTGCCAGCAGGCCTAGCGGGGTAGGGAACGAGCAGTACTTC.

The chain is built from TRBV7-9 and TRBJ2-1, with 13 bases aligning to TRBD2. V lost 5 bases and J lost 7; bases outside the gene matches: 8. The CDR3 length is 16 residues. The V gene's germline CDR1 is SEHNR and CDR2 FQNEAQ (reference sequence). CDR3 loop: CASSQTGTSGKNEQFF. DNA for the CDR3: TGTGCCAGCAGCCAGACGGGGACTAGCGGGAAAAATGAGCAGTTCTTC.